This TCR beta chain derives from a study of T cell clones after liver transplantation. Study in general: Without induction therapy, subjects received standard immunosuppression until 12-24 months post-transplant.

Sequencing was performed with immunoSEQ multiplex PCR; in TCRdb, only in-frame clones are kept and a portion is missing. The data hold tens of thousands of clones, with more than 70% observed a single time. V was cut by 4 bases and J by 3 bases, with 19 bases left in between. This CDR3 is 15 amino acids long. CDR1 and CDR2 from the germline V gene are SQVTM and ANQGSEA. Sample: CD4+ T cells from blood, taken at the 22-month timepoint. The rearrangement uses TRBV29-1 and TRBJ2-7; tentatively, D is TRBD1 (7 bases). This TCR derives from a human patient who received a liver transplant. The T cells may come from the graft donor. CDR3 nucleotides: TGCAGCGTTGTAGGGGACGGAGGGGGCATCTACGAGCAGTACTTC. Amino acid sequence: CSVVGDGGGIYEQYF.